This T cell receptor beta chain originates from a study of T cells in Graves' hyperthyroidism and ophthalmopathy (dated by TCRdb to between 2018 and 2021). For context, the study as a whole: Peripheral blood was collected at initial diagnosis, before any treatment. The study also compared thyroid tissue and blood T-cell repertoires from roughly six Graves' hyperthyroidism patients. To identify distinguishing TCR V-J signatures, a discovery cohort of around 100 patients was used, comprising some 45 with Graves' ophthalmopathy and 57 with stable Graves' hyperthyroidism. After sampling, hyperthyroidism patients received methimazole starting at 30 mg daily, and ophthalmopathy patients received high-dose intravenous methylprednisolone. The 100 discovery patients were divided at random into training and test sets in a 7:3 ratio. According to the paper, TCR Vbeta CDR3 sequencing was carried out on over 130 peripheral blood samples, which came from some 41 ophthalmopathy, under 85 hyperthyroidism and about 17 progressor patients. Prospective prediction of ophthalmopathy was tested in an independent validation cohort of fewer than 20 hyperthyroidism patients and 15 to 17 patients who later progressed to ophthalmopathy.

Ophthalmopathy patients had moderately to severely active disease, with a Clinical Activity Score of 3 or more, a NOSPECS grade of 4 or more, and a disease duration of less than 3 months. Exclusion was applied to patients with uncontrolled infections, other autoimmune diseases, pregnancy or lactation. Clinical symptoms, serum thyroxine and TRAb, thyroid ultrasound, and orbital computed tomography formed the basis for the diagnoses. PBMCs were isolated from 10 ml of fresh peripheral blood by Ficoll-Paque density gradient centrifugation. Total RNA was extracted using Trizol reagent, and RNA quality was assessed on an Agilent 2100 Bioanalyzer. The TCR beta CDR3 regions were amplified from the RNA transcripts. For the first round of RT-PCR on the TCR CDR3, the HTBI primer set was used together with the Qiagen OneStep RT-PCR kit. Libraries were constructed in a second round of multiplex PCR, after which size selection and purification were performed. The libraries were sequenced on an Illumina HiSeq2000 using paired-end 100 bp reads. Per the authors' processing: Raw data were processed with SOAPnuke, discarding reads with adapters, uncalled bases, mean Phred below 15, or no exact constant-primer or identifier match. High-quality paired reads were merged with COPE v1.2.5, and unique nucleotide sequences were defined as clonotypes. MiTCR v1.1 was used to align clonotypes to the IMGT TRBV, TRBD and TRBJ reference segments. Only V-J combinations with frequency above 0.0001, covering 99% to 99.2% of repertoires, were analysed. The TCS score was defined as the ratio of F50 (clonal expansion) to E x V (chaos), calculated using BLOSUM62-based TCRdist between CDR3 peptides within each V-J. Welch's t-statistics and random forest reduced 500 to 650 V-J features to roughly 13, which were used in a naive Bayes classifier (R e1071). TCRdb cleaned the public reads at Q25 with fastp, built clones with MiXCR and kept in-frame beta chains. Identical CDR3 protein sequences are pooled into one entry, listed with their most common genes and DNA. For this entry, the V and J calls and clone size follow TCRdb and not the study's own pipeline. The sample table records about 52,000 distinct CDR3 sequences; about half of these occur just once. The ten largest clones take up just over 9% of the sample.

Overall results and qualifications from the work: Most expanded thyroid clonotypes (frequency above 0.001) were also found in blood, which suggests that blood repertoires may mirror thyroid immune responses. Sample size was not statistically predetermined, and investigators were not blinded to group allocation. Ophthalmopathy was separated from stable hyperthyroidism by a 13 V-J signature model, with over 85% sensitivity and about 84% specificity obtained in cross-validation and 80%/75% obtained in testing. In validation, progression to ophthalmopathy was predicted by the model with roughly 71% sensitivity and roughly 76% specificity, a median of 6.5 months before onset.

On this clonotype itself: This clone's antigen is unknown. It has no much larger one-base neighbor in the sample; base qualities were not kept.

The CDR3 runs 15 residues from the cysteine to the phenylalanine. Only CDR3 DNA is held: 45 bases, read in frame from base 1. Per the germline V gene (reference sequence), DFQATT is the CDR1 and SNEGSKA is the CDR2. Trimming removed 6 bases from V and 7 bases from J, leaving 19 bases between the germline ends. The chain is assembled from TRBV20-1 and TRBJ1-6, with TRBD1 as a weak D call on 6 bases. The material sequenced was blood. This clonotype was sampled from a woman aged 50 to 65 with Graves' ophthalmopathy. The DNA sequence is given as TGCAGTGCCGTACGGCAGGGGACTGAGAATTCACCCCTCCACTTT. This codes for CSAVRQGTENSPLHF.